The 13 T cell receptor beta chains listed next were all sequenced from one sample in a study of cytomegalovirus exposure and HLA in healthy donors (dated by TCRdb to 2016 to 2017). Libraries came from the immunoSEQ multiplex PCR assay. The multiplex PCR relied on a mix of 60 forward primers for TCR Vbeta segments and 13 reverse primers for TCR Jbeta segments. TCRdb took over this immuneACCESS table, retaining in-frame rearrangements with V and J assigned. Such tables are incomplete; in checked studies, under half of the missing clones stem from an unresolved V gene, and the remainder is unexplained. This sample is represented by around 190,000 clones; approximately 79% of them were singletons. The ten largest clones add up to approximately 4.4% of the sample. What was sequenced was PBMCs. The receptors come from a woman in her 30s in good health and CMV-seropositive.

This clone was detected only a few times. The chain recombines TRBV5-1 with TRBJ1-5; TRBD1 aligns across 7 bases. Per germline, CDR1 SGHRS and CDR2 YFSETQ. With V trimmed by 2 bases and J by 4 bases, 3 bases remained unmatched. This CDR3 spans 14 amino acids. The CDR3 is CASSFGDRNQPQHF. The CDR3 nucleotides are TGCGCCAGCAGCTTTGGGGACAGAAATCAGCCCCAGCATTTT.

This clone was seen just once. CDR3 nucleotide sequence: TGTGCCAGCAGAGGACAGGGGCAAACTGAAGCTTTCTTT. Amino acids: CASRGQGQTEAFF. The chain links TRBV27 to TRBJ1-1; 9 bases align to TRBD1. Germline lookup yields CDR1 MNHEY and CDR2 SMNVEV (reference sequence). V gave up 6 bases and J gave up 5 bases; unmatched junction bases: 4. This CDR3 is built from 13 residues.

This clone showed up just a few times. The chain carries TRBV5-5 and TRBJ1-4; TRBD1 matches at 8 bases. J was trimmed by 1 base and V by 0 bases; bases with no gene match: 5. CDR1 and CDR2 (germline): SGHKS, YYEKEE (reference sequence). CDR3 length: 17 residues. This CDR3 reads CASSLGGQGGTNEKLFF. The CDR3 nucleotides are TGTGCCAGCAGCTTGGGTGGACAGGGAGGAACTAATGAAAAACTGTTTTTT. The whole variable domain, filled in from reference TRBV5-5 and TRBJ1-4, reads DAGVTQSPTHLIKTRGQQVTLRCSPISGHKSVSWYQQVLGQGPQFIFQYYEKEERGRGNFPDRFSARQFPNYSSELNVNALLLGDSALYLCASSLGGQGGTNEKLFFGSGTQLSVL.

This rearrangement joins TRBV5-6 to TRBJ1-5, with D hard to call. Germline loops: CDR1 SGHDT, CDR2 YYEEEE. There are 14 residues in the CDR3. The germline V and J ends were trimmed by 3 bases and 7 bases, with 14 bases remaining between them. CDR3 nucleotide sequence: TGTGCCAGCAGCTCTAATCGGGATTACCAGCCCCAGCATTTT. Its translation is CASSSNRDYQPQHF. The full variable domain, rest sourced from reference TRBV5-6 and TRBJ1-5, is DAGVTQSPTHLIKTRGQQVTLRCSPKSGHDTVSWYQQALGQGPQFIFQYYEEEERQRGNFPDRFSGHQFPNYSSELNVNALLLGDSALYLCASSSNRDYQPQHFGDGTRLSIL.

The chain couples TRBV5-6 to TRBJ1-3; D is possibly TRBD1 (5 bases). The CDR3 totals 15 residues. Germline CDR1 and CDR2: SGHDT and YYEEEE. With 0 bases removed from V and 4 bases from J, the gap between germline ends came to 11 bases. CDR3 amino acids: CASSLVGAEGNTIYF. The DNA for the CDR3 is TGTGCCAGCAGCTTGGTAGGGGCAGAAGGAAACACCATATATTTT.

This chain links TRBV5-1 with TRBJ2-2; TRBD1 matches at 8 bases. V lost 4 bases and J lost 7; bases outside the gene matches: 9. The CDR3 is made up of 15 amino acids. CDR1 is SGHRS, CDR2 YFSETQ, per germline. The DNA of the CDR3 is TGCGCCAGCAGCCAGAACATAGGACAGGGCGGGGAGCTGTTTTTT. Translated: CASSQNIGQGGELFF.

The CDR3 here is CASSPGLVATNEKLFF. The CDR3 region has the DNA TGTGCCAGCAGCCCCGGGTTGGTGGCAACTAATGAAAAACTGTTTTTT. This chain uses TRBV5-4 with TRBJ1-4; D is undetermined. Trimming removed 4 bases from V and 0 bases from J, with 13 bases in between. From germline, CDR1 is SGHNT and CDR2 YYREEE (reference sequence). This CDR3 is built from 16 residues.

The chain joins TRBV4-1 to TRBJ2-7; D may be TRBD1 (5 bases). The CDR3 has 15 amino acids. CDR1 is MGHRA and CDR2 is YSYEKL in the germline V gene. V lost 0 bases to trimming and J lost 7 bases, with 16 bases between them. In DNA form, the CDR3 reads TGCGCCAGCAGCCAAGAAGCAGGGTCAGGCAGGGAGCAGTACTTC. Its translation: CASSQEAGSGREQYF.

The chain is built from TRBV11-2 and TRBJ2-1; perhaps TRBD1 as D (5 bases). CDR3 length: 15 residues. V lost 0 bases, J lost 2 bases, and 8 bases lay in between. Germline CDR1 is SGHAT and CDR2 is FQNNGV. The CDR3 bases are TGTGCCAGCAGCTTAGATAGGGGTACCTACAATGAGCAGTTCTTC. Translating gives CASSLDRGTYNEQFF.

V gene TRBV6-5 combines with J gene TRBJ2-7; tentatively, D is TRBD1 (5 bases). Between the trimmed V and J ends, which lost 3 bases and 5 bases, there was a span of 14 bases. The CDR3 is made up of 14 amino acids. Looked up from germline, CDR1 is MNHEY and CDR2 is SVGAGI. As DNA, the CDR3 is TGTGCCAGCAGTTATACAGGCCACACGGACGAGCAGTACTTC. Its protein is CASSYTGHTDEQYF.

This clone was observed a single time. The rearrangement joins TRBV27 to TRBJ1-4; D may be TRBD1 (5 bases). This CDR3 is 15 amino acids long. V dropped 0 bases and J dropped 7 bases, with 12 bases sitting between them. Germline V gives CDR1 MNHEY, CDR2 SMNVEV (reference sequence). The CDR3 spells CASSLSSGLGEKLFF. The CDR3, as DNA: TGTGCCAGCAGTTTATCGTCAGGGTTGGGTGAAAAACTGTTTTTT.

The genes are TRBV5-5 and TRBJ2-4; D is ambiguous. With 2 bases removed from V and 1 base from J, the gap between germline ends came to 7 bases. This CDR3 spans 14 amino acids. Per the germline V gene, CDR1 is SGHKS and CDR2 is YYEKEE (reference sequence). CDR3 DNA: TGTGCCAGCAGCTTCGGGTGGGCCAAAAACATTCAGTACTTC. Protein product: CASSFGWAKNIQYF.

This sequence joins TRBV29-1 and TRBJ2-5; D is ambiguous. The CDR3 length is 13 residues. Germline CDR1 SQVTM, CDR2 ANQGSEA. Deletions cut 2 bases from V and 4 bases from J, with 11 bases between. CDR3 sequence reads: CSVELGVAETQYF. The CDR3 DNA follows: TGCAGCGTTGAATTAGGTGTAGCAGAGACCCAGTACTTC.